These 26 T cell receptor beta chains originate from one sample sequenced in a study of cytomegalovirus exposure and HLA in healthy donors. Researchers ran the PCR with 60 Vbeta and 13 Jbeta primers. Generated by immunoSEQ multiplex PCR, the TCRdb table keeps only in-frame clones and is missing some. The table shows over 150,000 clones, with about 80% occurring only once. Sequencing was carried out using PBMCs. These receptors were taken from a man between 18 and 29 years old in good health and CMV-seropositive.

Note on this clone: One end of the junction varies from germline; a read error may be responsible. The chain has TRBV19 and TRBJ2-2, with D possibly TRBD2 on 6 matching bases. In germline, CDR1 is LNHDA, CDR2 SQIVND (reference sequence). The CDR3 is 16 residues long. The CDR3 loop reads CASSVETGVSGGELFF. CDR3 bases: TGTGCCAGTAGTGTAGAGACGGGGGTCTCCGGCGGGGAGCTGTTTTTT.

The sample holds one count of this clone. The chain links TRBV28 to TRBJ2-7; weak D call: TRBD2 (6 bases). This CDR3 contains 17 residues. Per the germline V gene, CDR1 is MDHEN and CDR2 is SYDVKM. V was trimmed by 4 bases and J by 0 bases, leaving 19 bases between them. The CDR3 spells CASSSSYLRRDSYEQYF. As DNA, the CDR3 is TGTGCCAGCAGTTCCTCATACCTCCGGCGGGACTCCTACGAGCAGTACTTC.

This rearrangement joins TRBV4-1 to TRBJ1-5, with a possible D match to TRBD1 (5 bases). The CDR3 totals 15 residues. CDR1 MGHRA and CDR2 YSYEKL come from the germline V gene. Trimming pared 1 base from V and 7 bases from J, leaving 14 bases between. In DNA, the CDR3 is TGCGCCAGCAGCCAAGTGGGGCAGGGAAGGCAGCCCCAGCATTTT. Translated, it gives CASSQVGQGRQPQHF.

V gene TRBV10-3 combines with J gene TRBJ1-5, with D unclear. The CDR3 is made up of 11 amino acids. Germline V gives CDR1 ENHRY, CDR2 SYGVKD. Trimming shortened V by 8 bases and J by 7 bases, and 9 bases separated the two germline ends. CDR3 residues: CAIGSGQPQHF. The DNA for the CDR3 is TGTGCCATCGGTTCAGGACAGCCCCAGCATTTT.

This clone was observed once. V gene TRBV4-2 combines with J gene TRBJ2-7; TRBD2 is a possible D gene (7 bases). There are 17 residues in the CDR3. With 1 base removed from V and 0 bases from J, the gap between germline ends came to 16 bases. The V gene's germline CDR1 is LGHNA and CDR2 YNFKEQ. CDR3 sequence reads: CASSQAAGAGASYEQYF. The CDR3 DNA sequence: TGTGCCAGCAGCCAAGCGGCGGGAGCAGGGGCCTCCTACGAGCAGTACTTC.

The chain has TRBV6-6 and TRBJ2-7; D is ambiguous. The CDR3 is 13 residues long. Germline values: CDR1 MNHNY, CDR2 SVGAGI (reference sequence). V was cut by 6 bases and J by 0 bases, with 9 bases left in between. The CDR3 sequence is CASSGGSSYEQYF. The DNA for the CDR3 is TGTGCCAGCAGCGGCGGCTCCTCCTACGAGCAGTACTTC.

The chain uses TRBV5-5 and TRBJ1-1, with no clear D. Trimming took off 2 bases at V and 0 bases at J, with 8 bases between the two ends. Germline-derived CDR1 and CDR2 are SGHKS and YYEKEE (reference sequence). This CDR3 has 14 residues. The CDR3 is CASSFSQVNTEAFF. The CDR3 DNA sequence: TGTGCCAGCAGCTTCAGTCAGGTGAACACTGAAGCTTTCTTT.

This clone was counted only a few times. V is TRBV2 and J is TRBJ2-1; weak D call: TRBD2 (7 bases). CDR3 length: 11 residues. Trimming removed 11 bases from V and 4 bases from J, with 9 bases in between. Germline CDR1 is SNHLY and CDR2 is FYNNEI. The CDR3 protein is CAGGAYNEQFF. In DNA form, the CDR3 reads TGTGCCGGGGGGGCTTACAATGAGCAGTTCTTC.

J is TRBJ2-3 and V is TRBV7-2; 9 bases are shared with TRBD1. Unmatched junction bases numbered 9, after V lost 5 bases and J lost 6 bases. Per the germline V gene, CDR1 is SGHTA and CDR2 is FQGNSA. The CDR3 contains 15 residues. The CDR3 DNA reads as TGTGCCAGCAGCCCCCTCACAGGGGGCGCCGATACGCAGTATTTT. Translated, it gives CASSPLTGGADTQYF.

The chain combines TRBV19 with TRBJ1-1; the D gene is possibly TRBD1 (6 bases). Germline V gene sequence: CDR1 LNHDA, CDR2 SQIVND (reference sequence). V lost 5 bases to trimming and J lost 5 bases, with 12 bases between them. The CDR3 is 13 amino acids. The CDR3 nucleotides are TGTGCCAGTAGTTTGCCAGGGGCGACTGAAGCTTTCTTT. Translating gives CASSLPGATEAFF. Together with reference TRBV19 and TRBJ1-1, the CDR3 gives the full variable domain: DGGITQSPKYLFRKEGQNVTLSCEQNLNHDAMYWYRQDPGQGLRLIYYSQIVNDFQKGDIAEGYSVSREKKESFPLTVTSAQKNPTAFYLCASSLPGATEAFFGQGTRLTVV.

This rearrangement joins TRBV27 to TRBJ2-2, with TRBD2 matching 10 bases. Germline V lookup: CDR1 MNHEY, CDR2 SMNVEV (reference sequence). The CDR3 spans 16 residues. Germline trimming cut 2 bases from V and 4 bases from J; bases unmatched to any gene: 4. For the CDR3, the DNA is TGTGCCAGCAGTTTAGGGCTAGCGGGAGTCACCGGGGAGCTGTTTTTT. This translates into CASSLGLAGVTGELFF.

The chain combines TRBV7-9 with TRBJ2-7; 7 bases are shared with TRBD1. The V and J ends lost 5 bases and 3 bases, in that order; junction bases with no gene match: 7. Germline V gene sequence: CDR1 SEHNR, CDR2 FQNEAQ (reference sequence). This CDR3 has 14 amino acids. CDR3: CASSPDRAYYEQYF. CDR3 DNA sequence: TGTGCCAGCAGCCCCGACAGGGCTTACTACGAGCAGTACTTC.

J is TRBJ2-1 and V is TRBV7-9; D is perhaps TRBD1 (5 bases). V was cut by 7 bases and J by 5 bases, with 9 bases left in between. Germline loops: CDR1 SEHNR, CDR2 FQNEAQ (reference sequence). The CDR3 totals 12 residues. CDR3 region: CASNLDNNEQFF. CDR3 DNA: TGTGCCAGCAACCTGGACAACAATGAGCAGTTCTTC.

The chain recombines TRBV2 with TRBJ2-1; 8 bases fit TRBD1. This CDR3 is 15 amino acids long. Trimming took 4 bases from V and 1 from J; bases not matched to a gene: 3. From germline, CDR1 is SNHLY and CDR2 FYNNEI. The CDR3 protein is CASSGQGPSYNEQFF. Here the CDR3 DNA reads TGTGCCAGCAGTGGACAGGGGCCTTCCTACAATGAGCAGTTCTTC.

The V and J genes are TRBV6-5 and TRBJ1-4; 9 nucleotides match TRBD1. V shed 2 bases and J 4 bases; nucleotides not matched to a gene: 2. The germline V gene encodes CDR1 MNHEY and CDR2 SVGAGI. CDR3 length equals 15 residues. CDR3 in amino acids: CASSYGTGLNEKLFF. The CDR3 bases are TGTGCCAGCAGTTACGGGACAGGGCTTAATGAAAAACTGTTTTTT.

CDR3 DNA sequence: TGTGCCAGCAGCTCGGAGACAGGGGAGCTGGAGACCCAGTACTTC. Translated: CASSSETGELETQYF. The V call is TRBV5-4, the J call TRBJ2-5; TRBD1 aligns across 8 bases. Germline CDR1 reads SGHNT; CDR2 reads YYREEE (reference sequence). The V and J ends lost 3 bases and 5 bases, in that order; junction bases with no gene match: 9. CDR3 length: 15 amino acids.

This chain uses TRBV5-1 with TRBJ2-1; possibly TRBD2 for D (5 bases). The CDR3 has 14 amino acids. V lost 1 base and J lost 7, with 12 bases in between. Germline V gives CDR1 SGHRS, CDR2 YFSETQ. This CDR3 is CASSLRASQNEQFF. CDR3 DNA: TGCGCCAGCAGCTTGAGGGCTAGCCAAAATGAGCAGTTCTTC.

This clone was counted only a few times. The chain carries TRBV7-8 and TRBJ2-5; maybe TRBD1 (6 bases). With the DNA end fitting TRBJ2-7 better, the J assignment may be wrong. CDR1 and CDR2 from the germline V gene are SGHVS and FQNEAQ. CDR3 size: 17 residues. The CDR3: CASSQMGARSFSYEQYF. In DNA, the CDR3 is TGTGCCAGCAGCCAAATGGGGGCGAGGTCCTTCTCCTACGAGCAGTACTTC.

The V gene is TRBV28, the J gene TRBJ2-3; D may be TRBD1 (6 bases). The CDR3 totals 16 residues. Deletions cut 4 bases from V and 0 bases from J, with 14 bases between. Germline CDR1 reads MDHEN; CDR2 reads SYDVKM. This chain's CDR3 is CASSSYRDLSTDTQYF. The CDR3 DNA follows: TGTGCCAGCAGTTCCTACAGGGACCTTAGCACAGATACGCAGTATTTT.

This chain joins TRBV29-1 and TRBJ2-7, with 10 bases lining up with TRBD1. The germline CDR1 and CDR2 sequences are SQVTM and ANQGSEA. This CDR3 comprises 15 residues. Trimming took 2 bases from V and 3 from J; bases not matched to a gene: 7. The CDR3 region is CSVENSGTGVYEQYF. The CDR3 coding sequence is TGCAGCGTTGAAAACTCCGGGACAGGGGTCTACGAGCAGTACTTC.

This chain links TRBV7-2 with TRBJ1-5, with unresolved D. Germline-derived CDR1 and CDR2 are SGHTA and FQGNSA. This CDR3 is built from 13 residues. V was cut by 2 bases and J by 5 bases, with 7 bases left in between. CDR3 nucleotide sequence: TGTGCCAGCAGCTTAACGAGGGATCAGCCCCAGCATTTT. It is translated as CASSLTRDQPQHF.

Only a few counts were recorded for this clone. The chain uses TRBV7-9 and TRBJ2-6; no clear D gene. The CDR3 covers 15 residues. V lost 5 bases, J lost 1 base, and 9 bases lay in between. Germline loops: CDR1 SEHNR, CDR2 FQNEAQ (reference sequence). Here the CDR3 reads CASSLSLSGANVLTF. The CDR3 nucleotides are TGTGCCAGCAGCCTCAGTCTGTCTGGGGCCAACGTCCTGACTTTC.

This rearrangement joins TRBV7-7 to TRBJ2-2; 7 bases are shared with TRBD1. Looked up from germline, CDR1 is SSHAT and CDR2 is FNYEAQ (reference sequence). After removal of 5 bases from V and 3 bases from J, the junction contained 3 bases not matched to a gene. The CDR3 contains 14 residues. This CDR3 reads CASSPGQYTGELFF. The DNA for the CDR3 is TGTGCCAGCAGCCCGGGACAGTACACCGGGGAGCTGTTTTTT.

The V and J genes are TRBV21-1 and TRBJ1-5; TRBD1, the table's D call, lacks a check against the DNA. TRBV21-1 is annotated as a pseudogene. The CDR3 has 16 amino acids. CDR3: CASSKQGSSYNQPQHF. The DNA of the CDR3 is TGTGCCAGCAGCAAACAGGGCTCCTCCTACAATCAGCCCCAGCATTTT.

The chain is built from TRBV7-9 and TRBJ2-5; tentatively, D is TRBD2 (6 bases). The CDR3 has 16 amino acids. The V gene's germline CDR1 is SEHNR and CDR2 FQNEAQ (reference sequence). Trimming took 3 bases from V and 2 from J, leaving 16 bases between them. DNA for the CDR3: TGTGCCAGCAGCTTTCTACTGGCGGAGGGGCAAGAGACCCAGTACTTC. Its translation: CASSFLLAEGQETQYF.

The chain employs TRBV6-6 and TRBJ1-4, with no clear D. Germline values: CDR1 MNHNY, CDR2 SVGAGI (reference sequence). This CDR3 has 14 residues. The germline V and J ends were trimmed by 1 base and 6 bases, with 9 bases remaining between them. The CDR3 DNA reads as TGTGCCAGCAGTTACTGGGCAGTGGATGAAAAACTGTTTTTT. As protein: CASSYWAVDEKLFF.